Described below is a single T cell receptor (beta chain) sequence and its context. Its antigen is currently unknown. This specimen belongs to a study of T cell repertoires in cytomegalovirus infection. TCRdb processed the reads anew with MiXCR; each CDR3 protein has one entry. The sample lists roughly 920,000 distinct CDR3 sequences; more than 25% were seen once. Per the germline V gene, CDR1 is MGHRA and CDR2 is YSYEKL. The V gene end was trimmed by 3 bases and the J gene end by 5 bases; junction bases not matched to a gene: 9. The CDR3 is 16 residues long. This TCR came from a human donor in good health (CMV status not recorded). Some clones in this sample may be carry-over from other donors' samples. The starting material was cultured CD8+ T cells from PBMCs, obtained from culture after CMV antigen stimulation. V usage is TRBV4-1 and J usage is TRBJ2-7, with TRBD1 matching 11 bases. CDR3 region: CASSHGPDRGRDEQYF. CDR3 DNA sequence: TGCGCCAGCAGCCATGGGCCGGACAGGGGGCGCGACGAGCAGTACTTC.